The TCR beta chain described here comes from a study of Tregs in tolerant kidney transplant recipients. General study points: No direct test of biological reproducibility was done here. Findings come from small patient numbers and require larger validation.

Recipients received nonmyeloablative bone marrow transplants from related graft donors, with transient mixed chimerism. Unstimulated regulatory T cells (CD4+CD25+CD127-), CD4+CD25- non-regulatory cells, CD4 and CD8 cells were FACS-sorted from thawed PBMCs. The CDR3 contains 15 residues. Germline V CDR1 and CDR2: SGDLS, YYNGEE. Trimming took 0 bases from V and 3 from J, leaving 9 bases between them. Comment on this clone: The target antigen is unknown.

Profiled with immunoSEQ multiplex PCR; TCRdb holds only in-frame clones, not every one. The table records tens of thousands of clones, around 87% of them present only once. The J gene is TRBJ2-2, the V gene TRBV9, with D maybe TRBD1 (6 bases). The TCR sequence derives from a human patient who received a combined kidney and bone marrow transplant. Some of the T cells might come from the graft donor. The source was CD4+ T cells from blood (PBMCs), collected 6 months after the transplant. CDR3 residues: CASSVAGHYTGELFF. The CDR3 DNA is TGTGCCAGCAGCGTAGCGGGACACTACACCGGGGAGCTGTTTTTT.